In its sample, the clone carrying this T cell receptor (beta chain) was seen once. This may come from a read error, since a much larger clone is one base off. The record originates from a study of patients and donors after allogeneic stem cell transplantation. The ends lost 6 bases at V and 9 bases at J; junction bases unmatched: 11. The CDR3 is 13 residues long. Germline V gives CDR1 DFQATT, CDR2 SNEGSKA (reference sequence). Using its own MiXCR run on the RT-PCR reads, TCRdb lists one record per CDR3 protein. The sample lists roughly 9,900 distinct CDR3 sequences; around 5.9% were seen once. The specimen was blood, either unsorted or a sorted T cell fraction (not recorded which). This sequence joins TRBV20-1 and TRBJ1-5, with 7 nucleotides matching TRBD1. The TCR comes from a human donor who was either an allogeneic HSCT recipient or a stem cell or donor lymphocyte infusion donor (not recorded which). It is not recorded whose cells these are; they may come from a transplant donor. CDR3 in amino acids: CSAKGGGDRPQHF. The DNA of the CDR3 is TGCAGTGCCAAAGGAGGGGGCGATCGGCCCCAGCATTTT.